This TCR beta chain was sequenced for a study of CD8 T cells in ankylosing spondylitis. Study-wide results and caveats: Characteristic, it appeared, of ankylosing spondylitis blood was a TCR beta motif of fewer than 10 highly homologous variants. It was reported that disease-linked clones were significantly enriched in matched ankylosing spondylitis synovial fluid. Disease-linked clones proved CD8+ and comparatively uncommon in peripheral blood. Several of the motif variants were reported before in synovial fluid and blood from reactive arthritis.

This clonotype was detected ten times or more. Its antigen is undetermined. Researchers built TCR beta libraries using quantitative 5'-RACE with molecular barcodes. TCRdb called the 5' RACE reads again in MiXCR, with one record for every CDR3 protein. In the table there are around 770,000 distinct CDR3 sequences, approximately 10% of which are singletons. CDR1 and CDR2 from the germline V gene are DFQATT and SNEGSKA (reference sequence). This CDR3 comprises 10 residues. V was trimmed by 5 bases and J by 8 bases, leaving 7 bases between them. The material sequenced was blood, either unsorted or a sorted T cell fraction (not recorded which). The origin of this receptor is a male donor with ankylosing spondylitis. The chain combines TRBV20-1 with TRBJ1-5; no definite D call. CDR3 in DNA: TGCAGTGCTCAGCACGAGCCCCAGCATTTT. Residues: CSAQHEPQHF.